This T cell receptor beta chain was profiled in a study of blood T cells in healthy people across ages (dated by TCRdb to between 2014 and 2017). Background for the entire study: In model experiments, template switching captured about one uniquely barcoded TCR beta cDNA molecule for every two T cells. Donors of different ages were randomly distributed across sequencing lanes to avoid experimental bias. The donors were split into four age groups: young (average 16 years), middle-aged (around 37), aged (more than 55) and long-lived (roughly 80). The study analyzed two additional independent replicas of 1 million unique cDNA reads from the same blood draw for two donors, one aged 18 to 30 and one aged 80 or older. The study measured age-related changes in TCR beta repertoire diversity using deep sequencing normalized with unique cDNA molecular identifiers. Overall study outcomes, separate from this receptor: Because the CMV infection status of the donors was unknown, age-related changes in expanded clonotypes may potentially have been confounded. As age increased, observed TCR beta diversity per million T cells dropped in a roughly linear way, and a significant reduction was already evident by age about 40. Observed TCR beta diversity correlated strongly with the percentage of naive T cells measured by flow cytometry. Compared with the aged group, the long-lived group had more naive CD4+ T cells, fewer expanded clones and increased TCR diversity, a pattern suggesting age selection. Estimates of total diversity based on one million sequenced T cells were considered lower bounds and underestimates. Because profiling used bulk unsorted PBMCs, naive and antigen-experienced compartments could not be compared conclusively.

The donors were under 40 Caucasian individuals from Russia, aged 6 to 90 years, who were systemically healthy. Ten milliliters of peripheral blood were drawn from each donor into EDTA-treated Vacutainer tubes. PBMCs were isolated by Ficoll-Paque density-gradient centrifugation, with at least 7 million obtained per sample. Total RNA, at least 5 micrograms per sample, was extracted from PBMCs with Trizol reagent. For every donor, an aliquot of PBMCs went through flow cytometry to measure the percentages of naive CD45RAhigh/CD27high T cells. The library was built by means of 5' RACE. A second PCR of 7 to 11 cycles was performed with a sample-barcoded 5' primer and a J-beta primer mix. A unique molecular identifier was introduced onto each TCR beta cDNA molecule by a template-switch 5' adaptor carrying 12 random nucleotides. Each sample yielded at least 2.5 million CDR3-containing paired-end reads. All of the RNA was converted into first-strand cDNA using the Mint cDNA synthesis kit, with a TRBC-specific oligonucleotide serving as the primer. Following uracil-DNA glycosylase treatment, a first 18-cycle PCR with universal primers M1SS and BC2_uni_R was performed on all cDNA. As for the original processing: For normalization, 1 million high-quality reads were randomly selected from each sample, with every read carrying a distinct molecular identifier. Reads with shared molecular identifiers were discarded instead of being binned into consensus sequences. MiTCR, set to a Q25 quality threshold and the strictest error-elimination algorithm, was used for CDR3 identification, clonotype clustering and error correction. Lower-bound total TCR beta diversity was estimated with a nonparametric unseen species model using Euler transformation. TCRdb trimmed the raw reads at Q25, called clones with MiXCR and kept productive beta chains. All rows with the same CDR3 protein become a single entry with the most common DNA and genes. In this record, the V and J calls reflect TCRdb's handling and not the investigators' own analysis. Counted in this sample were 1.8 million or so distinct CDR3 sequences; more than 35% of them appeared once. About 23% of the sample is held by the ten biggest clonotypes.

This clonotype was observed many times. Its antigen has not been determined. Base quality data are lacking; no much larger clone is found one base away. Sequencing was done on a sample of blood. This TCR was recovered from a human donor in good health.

The CDR3 protein sequence reads: CASSQERKILGDTQYF. The DNA is TGCGCCAGCAGCCAAGAACGAAAGATTCTCGGAGATACGCAGTATTTT. This sequence uses TRBV4-1 and TRBJ2-3, with the D segment identity uncertain. The germline V gene specifies MGHRA as CDR1 and YSYEKL as CDR2. The CDR3 has 16 amino acids, counting the end cysteine and phenylalanine. Solely the CDR3 DNA is kept, with 48 bases framed from the first base. V lost 0 bases and J lost 5 bases; the stretch between them is 15 bases long.